Below, 5 T cell receptor beta chains from the same sample are listed, as sequenced in a study of tumor-infiltrating lymphocytes in localized non-small cell lung cancer. Using immunoSEQ multiplex PCR, the repertoire was profiled, and TCRdb retains in-frame clones only, with some absent. Of roughly 14,000 clones in the sample, 82% were seen once. The specimen was lung tumor tissue. These receptors were obtained from a human donor with non-small cell lung cancer.

The chain recombines TRBV5-8 with TRBJ2-1, with TRBD2 matching over 11 bases. Germline CDR1 SGHTS, CDR2 YDEGEE. Trimming took 2 bases from V and 4 from J; bases not matched to a gene: 11. CDR3 length: 18 residues. The CDR3 here is CASSLTGTSGLGYNEQFF. The DNA for the CDR3 is TGTGCCAGCAGCTTAACCGGGACTAGCGGCCTGGGGTACAATGAGCAGTTCTTC. Complete variable domain (other parts from reference TRBV5-8 and TRBJ2-1): EAGVTQSPTHLIKTRGQQATLRCSPISGHTSVYWYQQALGLGLQFLLWYDEGEERNRGNFPPRFSGRQFPNYSSELNVNALELEDSALYLCASSLTGTSGLGYNEQFFGPGTRLTVL.

This clone was recorded only once. This sequence joins TRBV21-1 and TRBJ1-4. TRBV21-1 is designated a pseudogene. The CDR3 loop spans 15 amino acids. The CDR3 DNA reads TGTGCCAGCAGCAAAGCGGCCCCTCGGGGGGAAAAACTGTTTTTT. Its translation: CASSKAAPRGEKLFF.

The chain couples TRBV9 to TRBJ2-2; D is uncertain. Germline V gene data show CDR1 as SGDLS and CDR2 as YYNGEE. V was pared by 2 bases and J by 3 bases, with 14 bases between. This CDR3 is 16 amino acids long. CDR3 protein: CASSVVWGEDTGELFF. Here the CDR3 DNA reads TGTGCCAGCAGCGTTGTATGGGGTGAGGACACCGGGGAGCTGTTTTTT.

V is TRBV5-1 and J is TRBJ2-1, with 10 bases lining up with TRBD1. The CDR3 runs to 17 residues. Unmatched junction bases numbered 6, after V lost 1 base and J lost 2 bases. Germline CDR1 and CDR2: SGHRS and YFSETQ. Here the CDR3 DNA reads TGCGCCAGCAGCTTGCAATTGACAGGGGGCGCCTACAATGAGCAGTTCTTC. It translates to CASSLQLTGGAYNEQFF.

The genes are TRBV6-1 and TRBJ1-1, with D possibly being TRBD1 (5 bases). CDR1 is MNHNS, CDR2 SASEGT, per germline. The CDR3 runs to 16 residues. Trimming cost V 2 bases and J 5 bases, with 18 bases left between them. CDR3 DNA: TGTGCCAGCAGTGAAACCGGGACTAAGAGGAGGACTGAAGCTTTCTTT. As protein: CASSETGTKRRTEAFF.